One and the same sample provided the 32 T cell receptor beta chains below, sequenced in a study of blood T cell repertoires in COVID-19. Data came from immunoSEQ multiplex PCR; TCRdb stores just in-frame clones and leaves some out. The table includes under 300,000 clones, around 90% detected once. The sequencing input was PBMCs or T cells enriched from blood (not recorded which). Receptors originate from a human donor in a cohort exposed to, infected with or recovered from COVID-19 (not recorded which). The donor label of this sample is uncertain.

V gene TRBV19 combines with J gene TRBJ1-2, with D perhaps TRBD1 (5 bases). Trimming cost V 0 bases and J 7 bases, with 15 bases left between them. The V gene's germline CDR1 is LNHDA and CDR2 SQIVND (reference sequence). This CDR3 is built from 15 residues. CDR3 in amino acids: CASSIDGARVGGYTF. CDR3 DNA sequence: TGTGCCAGTAGTATAGATGGAGCCAGGGTTGGTGGCTACACCTTC.

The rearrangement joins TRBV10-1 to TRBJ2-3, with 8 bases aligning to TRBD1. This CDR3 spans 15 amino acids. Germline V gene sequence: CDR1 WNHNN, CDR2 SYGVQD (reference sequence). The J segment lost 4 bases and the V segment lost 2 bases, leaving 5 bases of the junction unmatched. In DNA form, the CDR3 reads TGCGCCAGCAGTGAGGACAGGGGCGTGGCAGATACGCAGTATTTT. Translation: CASSEDRGVADTQYF.

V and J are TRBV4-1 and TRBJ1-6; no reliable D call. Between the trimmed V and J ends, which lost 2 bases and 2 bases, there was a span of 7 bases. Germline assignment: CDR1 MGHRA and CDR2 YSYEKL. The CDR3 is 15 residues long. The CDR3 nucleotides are TGCGCCAGCAGCCAAACCGGGACCTATAATTCACCCCTCCACTTT. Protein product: CASSQTGTYNSPLHF.

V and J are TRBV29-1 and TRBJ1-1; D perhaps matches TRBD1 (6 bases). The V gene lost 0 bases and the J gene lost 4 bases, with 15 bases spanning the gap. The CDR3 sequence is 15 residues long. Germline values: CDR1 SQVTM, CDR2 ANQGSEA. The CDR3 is CSVEDVGGRGTEAFF. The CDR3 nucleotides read TGCAGCGTTGAAGACGTTGGGGGCCGGGGCACTGAAGCTTTCTTT.

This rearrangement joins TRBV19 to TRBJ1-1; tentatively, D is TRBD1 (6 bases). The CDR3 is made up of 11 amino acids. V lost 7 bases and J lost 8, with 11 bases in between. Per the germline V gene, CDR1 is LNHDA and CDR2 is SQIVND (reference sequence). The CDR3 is CASMGDKEAFF. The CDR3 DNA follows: TGTGCCAGTATGGGGGACAAGGAAGCTTTCTTT.

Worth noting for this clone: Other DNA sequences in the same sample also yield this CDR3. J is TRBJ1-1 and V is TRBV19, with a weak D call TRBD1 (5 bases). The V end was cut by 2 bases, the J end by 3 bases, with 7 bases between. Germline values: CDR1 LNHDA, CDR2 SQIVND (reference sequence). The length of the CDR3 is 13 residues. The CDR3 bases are TGTGCCAGTAGTATACAGGGTTACACTGAAGCTTTCTTT. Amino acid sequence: CASSIQGYTEAFF. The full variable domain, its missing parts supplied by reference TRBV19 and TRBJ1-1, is DGGITQSPKYLFRKEGQNVTLSCEQNLNHDAMYWYRQDPGQGLRLIYYSQIVNDFQKGDIAEGYSVSREKKESFPLTVTSAQKNPTAFYLCASSIQGYTEAFFGQGTRLTVV.

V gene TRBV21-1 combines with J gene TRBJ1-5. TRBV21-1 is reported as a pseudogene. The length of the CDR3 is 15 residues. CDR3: CASSNIGVVAQPQHF. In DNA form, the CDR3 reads TGTGCCAGCAGCAACATCGGCGTTGTAGCTCAGCCCCAGCATTTT.

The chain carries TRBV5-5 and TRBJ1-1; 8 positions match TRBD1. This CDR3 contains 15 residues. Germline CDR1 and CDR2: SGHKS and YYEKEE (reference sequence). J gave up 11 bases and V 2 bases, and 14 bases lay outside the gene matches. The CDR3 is CASSFSGQGGSAAFF. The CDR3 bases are TGTGCCAGCAGCTTTAGTGGACAGGGAGGGTCGGCGGCTTTCTTT.

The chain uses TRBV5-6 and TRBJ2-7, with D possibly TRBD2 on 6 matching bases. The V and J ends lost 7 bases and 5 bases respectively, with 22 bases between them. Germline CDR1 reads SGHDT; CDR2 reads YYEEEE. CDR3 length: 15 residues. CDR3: CASFGGRRSIDEQYF. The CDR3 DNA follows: TGTGCCAGCTTCGGAGGGCGCAGATCCATCGACGAGCAGTACTTC.

CDR3 in DNA: TGTGCCAGTAGTCCGGGACAGGGGCCTTCACCCCTCCACTTT. Protein: CASSPGQGPSPLHF. The chain joins TRBV19 to TRBJ1-6; 10 bases map to TRBD1. With 5 bases clipped from V and 9 bases from J, the junction kept 4 bases outside the gene matches. CDR1 and CDR2 (germline): LNHDA, SQIVND (reference sequence). The CDR3 spans 14 residues.

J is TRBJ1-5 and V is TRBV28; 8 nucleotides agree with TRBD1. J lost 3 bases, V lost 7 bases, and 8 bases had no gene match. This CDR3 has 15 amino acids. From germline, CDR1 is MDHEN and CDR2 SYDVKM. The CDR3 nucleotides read TGTGCCAGCACCTACCGGACAGGGACCAATCAGCCCCAGCATTTT. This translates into CASTYRTGTNQPQHF. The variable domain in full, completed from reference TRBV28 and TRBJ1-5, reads DVKVTQSSRYLVKRTGEKVFLECVQDMDHENMFWYRQDPGLGLRLIYFSYDVKMKEKGDIPEGYSVSREKKERFSLILESASTNQTSMYLCASTYRTGTNQPQHFGDGTRLSIL.

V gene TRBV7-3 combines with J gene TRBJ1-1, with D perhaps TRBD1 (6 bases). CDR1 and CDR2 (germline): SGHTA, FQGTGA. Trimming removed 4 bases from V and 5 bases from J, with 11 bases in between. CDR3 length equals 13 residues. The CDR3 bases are TGTGCCAGCAGCTCCCAGGGGATAACTGAAGCTTTCTTT. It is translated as CASSSQGITEAFF.

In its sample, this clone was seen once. The CDR3 nucleotides read TGTGCCAGCAGTTTACGCGGGGACTCGTACTTC. Translated: CASSLRGDSYF. The gene calls are TRBV28 and TRBJ2-7, with D possibly TRBD2 on 6 matching bases. Germline values: CDR1 MDHEN, CDR2 SYDVKM. This CDR3 comprises 11 residues. The V end lost 2 bases, the J end lost 12 bases, and 11 bases lay between the germline ends. The entire variable domain, with the rest obtained from reference TRBV28 and TRBJ2-7, is as follows: DVKVTQSSRYLVKRTGEKVFLECVQDMDHENMFWYRQDPGLGLRLIYFSYDVKMKEKGDIPEGYSVSREKKERFSLILESASTNQTSMYLCASSLRGDSYFGPGTRLTVT.

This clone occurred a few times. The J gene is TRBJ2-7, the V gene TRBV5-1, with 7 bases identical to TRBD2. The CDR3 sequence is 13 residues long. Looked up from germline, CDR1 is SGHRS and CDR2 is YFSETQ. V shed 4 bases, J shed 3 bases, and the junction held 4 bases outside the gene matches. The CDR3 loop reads CASSPQRGYEQYF. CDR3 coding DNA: TGCGCCAGCAGCCCTCAGCGGGGCTACGAGCAGTACTTC.

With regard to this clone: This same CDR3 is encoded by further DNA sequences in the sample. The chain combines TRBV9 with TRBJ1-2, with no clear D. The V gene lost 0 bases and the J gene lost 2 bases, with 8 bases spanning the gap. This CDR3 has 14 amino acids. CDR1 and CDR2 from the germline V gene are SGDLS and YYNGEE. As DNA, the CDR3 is TGTGCCAGCAGCGTAGGGTCGGGGAACTATGGCTACACCTTC. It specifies CASSVGSGNYGYTF.

CDR3 protein: CATGGLAAQGTGELFF. CDR3 coding DNA: TGTGCCACCGGGGGGCTAGCGGCTCAGGGAACCGGGGAGCTGTTTTTT. V gene TRBV24-1 combines with J gene TRBJ2-2; possibly TRBD2 for D (7 bases). V gave up 9 bases and J gave up 5 bases, with 21 bases separating them. The CDR3 runs 16 residues. Germline V gene sequence: CDR1 KGHDR, CDR2 SFDVKD.

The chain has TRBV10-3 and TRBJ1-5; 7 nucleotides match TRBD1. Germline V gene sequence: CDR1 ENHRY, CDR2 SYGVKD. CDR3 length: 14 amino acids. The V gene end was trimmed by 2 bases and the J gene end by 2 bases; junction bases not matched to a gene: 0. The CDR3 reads CAISEGTGNQPQHF. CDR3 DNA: TGTGCCATCAGTGAGGGGACAGGCAATCAGCCCCAGCATTTT.

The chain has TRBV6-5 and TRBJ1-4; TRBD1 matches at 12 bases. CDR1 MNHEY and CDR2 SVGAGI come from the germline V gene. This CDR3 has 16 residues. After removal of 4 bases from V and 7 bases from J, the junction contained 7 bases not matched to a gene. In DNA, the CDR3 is TGTGCCAGCAGTTTAGGGACAGGGGGCTTGACTGAAAAACTGTTTTTT. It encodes CASSLGTGGLTEKLFF.

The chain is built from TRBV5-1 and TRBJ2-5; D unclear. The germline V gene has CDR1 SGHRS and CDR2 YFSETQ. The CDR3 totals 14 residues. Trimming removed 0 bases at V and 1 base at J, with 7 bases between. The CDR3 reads CASSLGLLQETQYF. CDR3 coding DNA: TGCGCCAGCAGCTTGGGACTTCTCCAAGAGACCCAGTACTTC.

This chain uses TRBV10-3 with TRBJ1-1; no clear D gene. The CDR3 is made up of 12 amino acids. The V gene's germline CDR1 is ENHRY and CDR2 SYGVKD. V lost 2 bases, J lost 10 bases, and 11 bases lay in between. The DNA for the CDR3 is TGTGCCATCAGTGAGGGTTCCAGTGGAGCTTTCTTT. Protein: CAISEGSSGAFF.

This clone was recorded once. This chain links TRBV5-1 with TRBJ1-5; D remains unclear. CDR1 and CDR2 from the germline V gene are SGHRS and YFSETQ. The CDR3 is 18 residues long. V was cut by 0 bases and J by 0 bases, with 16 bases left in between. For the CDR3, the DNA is TGCGCCAGCAGCTTGGAGGTCCGGGAGGTATATAGCAATCAGCCCCAGCATTTT. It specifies CASSLEVREVYSNQPQHF.

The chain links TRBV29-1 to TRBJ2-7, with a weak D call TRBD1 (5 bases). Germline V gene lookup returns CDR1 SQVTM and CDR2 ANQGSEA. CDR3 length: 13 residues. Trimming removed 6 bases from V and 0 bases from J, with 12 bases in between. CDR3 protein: CSVARGLSYEQYF. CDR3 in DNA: TGCAGCGTCGCAAGGGGCCTCTCCTACGAGCAGTACTTC.

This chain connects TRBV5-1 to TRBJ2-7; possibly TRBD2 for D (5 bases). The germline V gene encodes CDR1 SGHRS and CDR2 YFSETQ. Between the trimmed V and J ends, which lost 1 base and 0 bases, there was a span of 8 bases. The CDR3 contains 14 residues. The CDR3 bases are TGCGCCAGCAGCTTGAAGGGAGCCTCCTACGAGCAGTACTTC. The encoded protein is CASSLKGASYEQYF.

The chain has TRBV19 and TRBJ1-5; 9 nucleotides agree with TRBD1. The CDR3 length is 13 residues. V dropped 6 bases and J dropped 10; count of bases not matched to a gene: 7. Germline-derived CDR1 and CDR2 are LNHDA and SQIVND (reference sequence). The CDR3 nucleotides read TGTGCCAGTAGACCGGGACAGGGTTTACCCCAGCATTTT. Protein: CASRPGQGLPQHF.

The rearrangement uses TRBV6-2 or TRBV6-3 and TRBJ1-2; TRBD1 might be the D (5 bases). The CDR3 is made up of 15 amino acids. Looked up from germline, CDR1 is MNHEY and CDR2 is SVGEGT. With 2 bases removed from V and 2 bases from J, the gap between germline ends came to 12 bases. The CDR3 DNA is TGTGCCAGCAGTTACGGGACTCCGGGAAACTATGGCTACACCTTC. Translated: CASSYGTPGNYGYTF.

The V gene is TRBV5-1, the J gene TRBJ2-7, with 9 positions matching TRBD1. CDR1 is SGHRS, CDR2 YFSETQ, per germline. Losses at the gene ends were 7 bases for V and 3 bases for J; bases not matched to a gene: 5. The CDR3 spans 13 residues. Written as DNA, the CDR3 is TGCGCCAGCTCCGGGACAGGGTACTACGAGCAGTACTTC. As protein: CASSGTGYYEQYF.

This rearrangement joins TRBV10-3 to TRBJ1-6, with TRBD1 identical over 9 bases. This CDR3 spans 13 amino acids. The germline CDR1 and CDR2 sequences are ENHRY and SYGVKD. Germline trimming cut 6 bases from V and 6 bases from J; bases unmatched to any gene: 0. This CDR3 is CAIRGQGNSPLHF. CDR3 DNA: TGTGCCATCAGGGGACAGGGTAATTCACCCCTCCACTTT.

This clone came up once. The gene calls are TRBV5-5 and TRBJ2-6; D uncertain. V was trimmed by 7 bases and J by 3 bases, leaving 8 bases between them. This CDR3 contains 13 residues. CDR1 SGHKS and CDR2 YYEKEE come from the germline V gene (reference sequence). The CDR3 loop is CASLKLGANVLTF. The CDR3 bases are TGTGCCAGCCTCAAACTTGGGGCCAACGTCCTGACTTTC.

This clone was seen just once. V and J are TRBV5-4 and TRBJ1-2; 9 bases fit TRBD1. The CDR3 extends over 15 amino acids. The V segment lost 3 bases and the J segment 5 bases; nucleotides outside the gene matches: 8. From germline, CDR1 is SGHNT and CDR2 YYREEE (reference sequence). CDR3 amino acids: CASSYGQGQGYGYTF. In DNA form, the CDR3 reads TGTGCCAGCAGCTACGGACAGGGGCAGGGATATGGCTACACCTTC.

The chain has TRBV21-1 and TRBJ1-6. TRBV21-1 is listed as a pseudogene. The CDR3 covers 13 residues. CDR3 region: CASSREGRPPLHF. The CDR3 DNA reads TGTGCCAGCAGCAGGGAGGGGAGGCCACCCCTCCACTTT.

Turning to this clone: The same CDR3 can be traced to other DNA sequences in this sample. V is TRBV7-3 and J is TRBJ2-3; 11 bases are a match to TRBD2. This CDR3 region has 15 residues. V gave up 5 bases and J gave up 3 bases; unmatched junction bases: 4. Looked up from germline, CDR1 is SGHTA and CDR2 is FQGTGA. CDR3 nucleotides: TGTGCCAGCAGCCGTAGCGGGGGGGCAACAGATACGCAGTATTTT. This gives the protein CASSRSGGATDTQYF. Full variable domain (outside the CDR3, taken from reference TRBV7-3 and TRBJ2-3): GAGVSQTPSNKVTEKGKYVELRCDPISGHTALYWYRQSLGQGPEFLIYFQGTGAADDSGLPNDRFFAVRPEGSVSTLKIQRTERGDSAVYLCASSRSGGATDTQYFGPGTRLTVL.

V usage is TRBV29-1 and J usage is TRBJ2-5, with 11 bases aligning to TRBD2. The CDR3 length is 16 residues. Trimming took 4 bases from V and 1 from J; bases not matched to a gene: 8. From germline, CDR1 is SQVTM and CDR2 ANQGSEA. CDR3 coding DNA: TGCAGCGTTGGAGGAACTAGCGGGGGTGCCCAAGAGACCCAGTACTTC. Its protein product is CSVGGTSGGAQETQYF.